These T cell receptor beta chains were read from a single sample in a study of cytomegalovirus exposure and HLA in healthy donors. Some clones are missing from TCRdb's copy, which holds only in-frame ones; the method was immunoSEQ multiplex PCR. The sample contains approximately 290,000 clones, about 80% of which appear only once. Sequencing was carried out using PBMCs. Receptors originate from a girl aged 2-10 years in good health and CMV-seronegative. The CDR3 runs from the conserved cysteine through the conserved F or W. D genes are given only for firm matches. Some rows have no size entry. The others give once, few or many, or a class for an expanded clone.

clone_size j_call v_call cdr3_length d_call cdr3_aa cdr3_nt
once TRBJ2-7 TRBV29-1 17 TRBD2 CSVEEIRTSGRIGEQYF TGCAGCGTTGAAGAAATCCGGACTAGCGGGAGAATCGGCGAGCAGTACTTC
- TRBJ1-5 TRBV19 15 - CASSPVGARNQPQHF TGTGCCAGTAGTCCCGTGGGGGCGAGGAATCAGCCCCAGCATTTT
- TRBJ1-3 TRBV9 16 TRBD1 CASSVTGQKLGNTIYF TGTGCCAGCAGCGTAACGGGACAGAAGCTGGGAAACACCATATATTTT
- TRBJ2-1 TRBV4-1 15 TRBD2 CASSQTSGTYNEQFF TGCGCCAGCAGCCAAACTAGCGGGACCTACAATGAGCAGTTCTTC
- TRBJ2-2 TRBV7-9 16 TRBD1 CSSRTGQGIVAGELFF TGTTCCAGCAGGACAGGACAGGGGATCGTCGCCGGGGAGCTGTTTTTT
- TRBJ2-5 TRBV7-9 14 TRBD1 CASSLTGLRETQYF TGTGCCAGCAGCTTGACAGGGTTGAGGGAGACCCAGTACTTC
- TRBJ2-2 TRBV9 14 TRBD2 CASSGSGGFGELFF TGTGCCAGCAGCGGTAGCGGGGGATTCGGGGAGCTGTTTTTT
once TRBJ2-5 TRBV27 14 - CASSLSGPFIAQYF TGTGCCAGCAGTTTAAGCGGGCCCTTTATCGCGCAGTACTTC
- TRBJ1-1 TRBV5-1 15 - CASRQRQGGNTEAFF TGCGCCAGCAGACAAAGGCAGGGCGGAAACACTGAAGCTTTCTTT
- TRBJ1-2 TRBV18 15 TRBD1 CASFPGTGENYGYTF TGTGCCAGCTTCCCCGGGACAGGGGAAAACTATGGCTACACCTTC
once TRBJ2-1 TRBV7-3 14 TRBD2 CASSSPGGQNEQFF TGTGCCAGCAGTTCGCCGGGGGGGCAAAATGAGCAGTTCTTC
- TRBJ1-5 TRBV10-3 14 - CAISAGADNQPQHF TGTGCCATCAGCGCAGGGGCGGACAATCAGCCCCAGCATTTT
- TRBJ1-2 TRBV27 17 - CASSLTLELGAFYGYTF TGTGCCAGCAGTTTAACCCTCGAGTTGGGGGCATTTTATGGCTACACCTTC
- TRBJ2-1 TRBV2 13 - CASTPPGVYEQFF TGTGCCAGCACCCCCCCGGGGGTCTATGAGCAGTTCTTC
- TRBJ2-5 TRBV7-9 15 - CASSLPPQGQETQYF TGTGCCAGCAGCTTACCTCCACAGGGTCAAGAGACCCAGTACTTC
- TRBJ1-5 TRBV28 14 TRBD1 CASSLGQGSQPQHF TGTGCCAGCAGTCTGGGACAGGGCTCTCAGCCCCAGCATTTT
- TRBJ2-5 TRBV5-4 16 - CASSSPGGGGRETQYF TGTGCCAGCAGCTCCCCCGGCGGGGGCGGTCGAGAGACCCAGTACTTC
- TRBJ1-2 TRBV2 13 - CASISDREYGYTF TGTGCCAGCATATCAGACCGGGAATATGGCTACACCTTC
- TRBJ1-6 TRBV30 15 - CALAAGLRDNSPLHF TGTGCCTTAGCGGCTGGACTTAGAGATAATTCACCCCTCCACTTT
- TRBJ2-7 TRBV6-4 15 TRBD1 CASTAGTENSYEQYF TGTGCCAGCACCGCCGGGACAGAGAACTCCTACGAGCAGTACTTC
- TRBJ2-1 TRBV10-1 16 TRBD2 CASSGTPGLGGNEQFF TGCGCCAGCAGTGGAACCCCGGGACTAGGGGGGAATGAGCAGTTCTTC
once TRBJ1-2 TRBV27 11 - CASRAGSIHTF TGTGCCAGCAGGGCAGGGTCCATCCACACCTTC
- TRBJ1-1 TRBV7-9 14 - CSSSPKRGNTEAFF TGTTCCAGCAGCCCTAAAAGGGGGAACACTGAAGCTTTCTTT
- TRBJ2-7 TRBV9 15 TRBD1 CASSVAPGTAYEQYF TGTGCCAGCAGCGTAGCCCCCGGGACAGCCTACGAGCAGTACTTC
few TRBJ2-2 TRBV5-8 16 TRBD1 CASSLDNRGGTGELFF TGTGCCAGCAGCTTGGATAACAGGGGCGGGACCGGGGAGCTGTTTTTT
- TRBJ1-5 TRBV25-1 14 - CASSVSWEGSPQHF TGTGCCAGCAGTGTGTCTTGGGAGGGTTCGCCCCAGCATTTT
- TRBJ1-2 TRBV18 15 TRBD1 CASSPRARTGYGYTF TGTGCCAGCTCACCACGCGCCCGGACAGGGTATGGCTACACCTTC
- TRBJ2-3 TRBV27 15 TRBD2 CASIPIAGGRDTQYF TGTGCCAGCATTCCTATAGCGGGGGGGCGGGATACGCAGTATTTT
- TRBJ1-3 TRBV9 15 TRBD1 CASAETGVSGNTIYF TGTGCCAGTGCCGAGACAGGGGTTTCTGGAAACACCATATATTTT
- TRBJ2-1 TRBV14 15 TRBD2 CASSRGTSGFAEQFF TGTGCCAGCAGCCGAGGGACTAGCGGGTTTGCTGAGCAGTTCTTC
few TRBJ2-3 TRBV5-8 16 TRBD2 CASSLSSGGWGDTQYF TGTGCCAGCAGTCTGAGTAGCGGGGGCTGGGGAGATACGCAGTATTTT
- TRBJ2-7 TRBV19 14 - CASSNRDPGVGQYF TGTGCCAGTAGTAATCGAGACCCCGGGGTCGGGCAGTACTTC
- TRBJ2-3 TRBV7-8 17 TRBD2 CASSLGSAGGSTDTQYF TGTGCCAGCAGCTTAGGTTCAGCGGGGGGAAGCACAGATACGCAGTATTTT
- TRBJ2-7 TRBV7-9 14 - CASSLFGGVYEQYF TGTGCCAGCAGCTTATTCGGAGGTGTATACGAGCAGTACTTC
- TRBJ1-2 TRBV5-1 12 - CASSLDSYGYTF TGCGCCAGCAGCTTGGACAGCTATGGCTACACCTTC
- TRBJ2-2 TRBV29-1 12 - CSVTENTGELFF TGCAGCGTGACAGAGAACACCGGGGAGCTGTTTTTT
- TRBJ1-5 TRBV5-1 14 - CASSPLEMNQPQHF TGCGCCAGCAGCCCTTTGGAGATGAATCAGCCCCAGCATTTT
- TRBJ2-3 TRBV2 13 - CASLLENSDTQYF TGTGCCAGCCTGTTAGAAAATTCGGATACGCAGTATTTT
- TRBJ1-3 TRBV28 17 TRBD1 CASRHPGQIFGAHTIYF TGTGCCAGCAGGCACCCGGGACAGATCTTCGGGGCTCACACCATATATTTT
- TRBJ1-4 TRBV6-1 13 - CASIGGFNEKLFF TGTGCCAGCATTGGGGGGTTTAATGAAAAACTGTTTTTT
few TRBJ2-7 TRBV6-6 16 TRBD2 CASSYIRLAGGYEQYF TGTGCCAGCAGTTACATACGACTAGCGGGGGGCTACGAGCAGTACTTC
once TRBJ2-7 TRBV28 13 TRBD1 CASRVGQIYEQYF TGTGCCAGCAGGGTGGGACAGATCTACGAGCAGTACTTC
- TRBJ2-2 TRBV7-8 14 - CASSLRGGTGELFF TGTGCCAGCAGCTTAAGAGGGGGCACCGGGGAGCTGTTTTTT
once TRBJ2-5 TRBV7-6 15 TRBD2 CASSLASGVMETQYF TGTGCCAGCAGCTTGGCTAGCGGGGTTATGGAGACCCAGTACTTC
- TRBJ2-7 TRBV19 13 TRBD1 CARPEGTVYEQYF TGTGCCAGGCCCGAAGGGACAGTCTACGAGCAGTACTTC
- TRBJ2-3 TRBV28 14 TRBD1 CASSRRDRADTQYF TGTGCCAGCAGTCGGAGAGACAGGGCAGATACGCAGTATTTT
- TRBJ2-7 TRBV7-2 14 - CASSLVGPNYEQYF TGTGCCAGCAGCTTAGTTGGGCCTAACTACGAGCAGTACTTC
- TRBJ2-3 TRBV11-2 16 TRBD2 CASSLYTGGPGDTQYF TGTGCCAGCAGCCTCTACACGGGGGGGCCGGGAGATACGCAGTATTTT
- TRBJ2-1 TRBV28 14 TRBD2 CASRTSGSRGEQFF TGTGCCAGCCGGACTAGCGGGAGCCGGGGCGAGCAGTTCTTC
- TRBJ1-2 TRBV9 15 - CASSLNTWGPYGYTF TGTGCCAGCAGCCTAAACACCTGGGGGCCGTATGGCTACACCTTC
few TRBJ1-6 TRBV28 17 TRBD1 CASSLPPGGGGNSPLHF TGTGCCAGCAGTTTACCCCCAGGGGGCGGGGGTAATTCACCCCTCCACTTT
few TRBJ2-7 TRBV6-5 14 TRBD1 CASRPGQGPYEQYF TGTGCCAGCAGACCCGGACAGGGGCCCTACGAGCAGTACTTC
- TRBJ1-1 TRBV9 14 - CASSVAGWNTEAFF TGTGCCAGCAGCGTGGCGGGCTGGAACACTGAAGCTTTCTTT
- TRBJ1-6 TRBV14 16 - CASSQVGGGYNSPLHF TGTGCCAGCAGCCAAGTGGGAGGGGGCTATAATTCACCCCTCCACTTT
- TRBJ1-5 TRBV4-1 15 - CASSQDLGANQPQHF TGCGCCAGCAGCCAAGATTTAGGGGCCAATCAGCCCCAGCATTTT
- TRBJ1-2 TRBV5-1 13 - CASSSGTNYGYTF TGCGCCAGCAGCTCCGGGACAAATTATGGCTACACCTTC
- TRBJ2-1 TRBV10-3 13 TRBD1 CAITTPGGNEQFF TGTGCCATCACCACCCCAGGGGGCAATGAGCAGTTCTTC
- TRBJ2-7 TRBV6-5 14 - CASSYLTGRYEQYF TGTGCCAGCAGTTACCTGACAGGGAGGTACGAGCAGTACTTC
once TRBJ1-4 TRBV18 16 TRBD1 CASSRDSRNYNEKLFF TGTGCCAGCTCGAGGGACAGCCGAAACTACAATGAAAAACTGTTTTTT
- TRBJ2-3 TRBV7-9 11 - CASGGADTQYF TGTGCCAGCGGAGGGGCAGATACGCAGTATTTT